A selection of T cell receptor beta chains follows, all from one sample in a study of blood T cell repertoires in COVID-19. Clones were read by immunoSEQ multiplex PCR, and TCRdb kept only the in-frame ones, dropping some. The sample includes 300,000 to 350,000 clones, 90% of them seen just once. Source material: PBMCs or T cells enriched from blood (not recorded which). Every receptor here comes from a woman younger than 35 with acute COVID-19. The CDR3 runs from the conserved cysteine through the conserved F or W. D genes are given only for firm matches.

CDR3 protein: CASSETSGQETQYF
CDR3 DNA: TGTGCCAGCAGCGAGACTAGCGGCCAAGAGACCCAGTACTTC
V gene: TRBV2
D gene: TRBD2
J gene: TRBJ2-5

CDR3 protein: CASSLVGGRRFYEQYF
CDR3 DNA: TGCGCCAGCAGCTTGGTCGGGGGGCGCCGGTTCTACGAGCAGTACTTC
V gene: TRBV5-1
D gene: .
J gene: TRBJ2-7

CDR3 protein: CASSQGGVTTTEAFF
CDR3 DNA: TGTGCCAGCAGCCAAGGAGGCGTCACTACCACTGAAGCTTTCTTT
V gene: TRBV3-1/TRBV3-2
D gene: .
J gene: TRBJ1-1

CDR3 protein: CASSLRRAGNEQFF
CDR3 DNA: TGCGCCAGCAGCTTGCGCAGGGCTGGCAATGAGCAGTTCTTC
V gene: TRBV5-1
D gene: .
J gene: TRBJ2-1

CDR3 protein: CASSFGTSRHRCYTDTQYF
CDR3 DNA: TGTGCCAGCAGCTTTGGGACTAGCAGGCACCGCTGCTACACAGATACGCAGTATTTT
V gene: TRBV6-9
D gene: TRBD2
J gene: TRBJ2-3

CDR3 protein: CASSVRTGTTPDTQYF
CDR3 DNA: TGTGCCAGCAGCGTAAGGACAGGGACCACCCCAGATACGCAGTATTTT
V gene: TRBV9
D gene: TRBD1
J gene: TRBJ2-3

CDR3 protein: CASSLGGGEGEAFF
CDR3 DNA: TGCGCCAGCAGCCTGGGTGGGGGCGAGGGTGAAGCTTTCTTT
V gene: TRBV5-1
D gene: .
J gene: TRBJ1-1

CDR3 protein: CASSPGGADTEAFF
CDR3 DNA: TGTGCCAGCAGCCCCGGAGGGGCAGACACTGAAGCTTTCTTT
V gene: TRBV28
D gene: .
J gene: TRBJ1-1

CDR3 protein: CASSISGQGDYGYTF
CDR3 DNA: TGTGCCAGCAGTATTTCTGGACAGGGTGACTATGGCTACACCTTC
V gene: TRBV6-5
D gene: TRBD1
J gene: TRBJ1-2

CDR3 protein: CASRYRDGYTF
CDR3 DNA: TGTGCCAGCAGATACAGGGACGGCTACACCTTC
V gene: TRBV27
D gene: .
J gene: TRBJ1-2

CDR3 protein: CASSLSGLTEAFF
CDR3 DNA: TGTGCCAGCAGTTTATCCGGGTTAACTGAAGCTTTCTTT
V gene: TRBV28
D gene: .
J gene: TRBJ1-1

CDR3 protein: CASRDRGGSPLHF
CDR3 DNA: TGTGCCAGCCGGGACAGGGGTGGATCACCCCTCCACTTT
V gene: TRBV27
D gene: TRBD1
J gene: TRBJ1-6

CDR3 protein: CASSIRTGGGYTF
CDR3 DNA: TGTGCCAGTAGTATAAGGACAGGAGGAGGCTACACCTTC
V gene: TRBV19
D gene: TRBD1
J gene: TRBJ1-2